This passage covers 30 T cell receptor beta chains from one sample sequenced in a study of shared clonotypes between healthy human individuals. Some clones are missing from TCRdb's copy, which holds only in-frame ones; the method was immunoSEQ multiplex PCR. The profile shows a few hundred thousand clones, 95% to 98% of them singletons. The sequenced sample was naive CD4+ T cells sorted from blood. As to subset: CD45RA+ positively selected. These receptors all come from a young woman in good health.

V is TRBV28 and J is TRBJ2-1, with D hard to call. CDR1 and CDR2 from the germline V gene are MDHEN and SYDVKM. Trimming cost V 7 bases and J 10 bases, with 14 bases left between them. The CDR3 is 12 amino acids. The CDR3 here is CASTLLGREQFF. CDR3 coding DNA: TGTGCCAGCACTCTTCTCGGACGAGAGCAGTTCTTC.

CDR3 in DNA: TGTGCCATCAGTGAGTCGATGGGGGCCTCAGCTAGGCAGAATGAGCAGTTCTTC. Residues: CAISESMGASARQNEQFF. The rearrangement uses TRBV10-3 and TRBJ2-1, with D perhaps matching TRBD1 (6 bases). The CDR3 is 18 residues long. Germline CDR1 reads ENHRY; CDR2 reads SYGVKD. Trimming shortened V by 0 bases and J by 7 bases, and 22 bases separated the two germline ends.

The chain employs TRBV27 and TRBJ1-1, with a possible D match to TRBD1 (5 bases). Germline V gives CDR1 MNHEY, CDR2 SMNVEV (reference sequence). The CDR3 contains 14 residues. Trimming left V 5 bases short and J 4 bases short, with 14 bases between. Written as DNA, the CDR3 is TGTGCCAGCAGTCCCCCGGGGGGAGGCACTGAAGCTTTCTTT. Translated, it gives CASSPPGGGTEAFF.

The V gene is TRBV10-3, the J gene TRBJ2-7; 9 bases fit TRBD1. J gave up 3 bases and V 7 bases, and 4 bases lay outside the gene matches. There are 13 residues in the CDR3. Germline loops: CDR1 ENHRY, CDR2 SYGVKD. The CDR3 is CAITATGGYEQYF. CDR3 DNA: TGTGCCATCACCGCGACAGGGGGCTACGAGCAGTACTTC.

The J gene is TRBJ2-3, the V gene TRBV25-1; D is ambiguous. The CDR3 totals 16 residues. The germline V and J ends were trimmed by 2 bases and 5 bases, with 17 bases remaining between them. Germline CDR1 MGHDK, CDR2 SYGVNS. The CDR3 spells CASSEAGRKSVDTQYF. The CDR3 DNA follows: TGTGCCAGCAGTGAAGCCGGACGGAAATCCGTAGATACGCAGTATTTT.

This chain connects TRBV18 to TRBJ2-5, with D perhaps TRBD1 (5 bases). Between the trimmed V and J ends, which lost 1 base and 2 bases, there was a span of 11 bases. Looked up from germline, CDR1 is KGHSH and CDR2 is LQKENI. The CDR3 covers 15 residues. The DNA of the CDR3 is TGTGCCAGCTCACCACGCGACAGTGCACAAGAGACCCAGTACTTC. Protein: CASSPRDSAQETQYF.

A single count supports this clone. The gene calls are TRBV25-1 and TRBJ1-2; D ambiguous. Trimming stripped 1 base from V and 7 bases from J, with 10 bases between. This CDR3 contains 13 residues. Germline values: CDR1 MGHDK, CDR2 SYGVNS. DNA of the CDR3: TGTGCCAGCAGTGAATTAGGGCAGCTTGGCTACACCTTC. Protein: CASSELGQLGYTF.

V usage is TRBV18 and J usage is TRBJ1-1, with D maybe TRBD1 (5 bases). The CDR3 is 15 amino acids. Germline V CDR1 and CDR2: KGHSH, LQKENI. Trimming pared 1 base from V and 1 base from J, leaving 10 bases between. The CDR3 loop is CASSPQGRGNTEAFF. CDR3 in DNA: TGTGCCAGCTCACCACAGGGGAGGGGGAACACTGAAGCTTTCTTT.

This chain joins TRBV5-4 and TRBJ1-4; a weak D match, TRBD1 (6 bases). CDR1 and CDR2 (germline): SGHNT, YYREEE (reference sequence). The CDR3 totals 16 residues. V dropped 4 bases and J dropped 5 bases, with 18 bases sitting between them. CDR3 in amino acids: CASSRGTPTYNEKLFF. The DNA of the CDR3 is TGTGCCAGCAGCAGAGGGACACCCACCTACAATGAAAAACTGTTTTTT.

This clone was observed a single time. This chain connects TRBV30 to TRBJ1-2; D gene unclear. Germline CDR1 is GTSNPN and CDR2 is SVGIG (reference sequence). This CDR3 has 14 residues. Trimming took 4 bases from V and 3 from J, leaving 15 bases between them. CDR3 DNA: TGTGCCTGGAAGGACCTGGCCCGCCACTATGGCTACACCTTC. Protein: CAWKDLARHYGYTF.

The chain uses TRBV4-1 and TRBJ2-5; D unclear. Germline CDR1 MGHRA, CDR2 YSYEKL. This CDR3 comprises 13 residues. The V end lost 2 bases, the J end lost 5 bases, and 9 bases lay between the germline ends. This chain's CDR3 is CASSQWATETQYF. CDR3 nucleotide sequence: TGCGCCAGCAGCCAATGGGCGACGGAGACCCAGTACTTC.

This clone was seen once. J is TRBJ1-2 and V is TRBV6-5; 8 positions agree with TRBD1. Germline V gives CDR1 MNHEY, CDR2 SVGAGI. V lost 2 bases and J lost 6; bases outside the gene matches: 5. This CDR3 is built from 14 residues. This CDR3 is CASSYRTGRHGYTF. The CDR3 nucleotides are TGTGCCAGCAGTTACAGGACAGGGAGGCATGGCTACACCTTC.

The CDR3 DNA follows: TGCGCCAGCAGCCAAGATCGACAGGGGGCCCTCGATACGCAGTATTTT. It is translated as CASSQDRQGALDTQYF. The J gene is TRBJ2-3, the V gene TRBV4-1; 10 nucleotides match TRBD1. Germline CDR1 MGHRA, CDR2 YSYEKL. The V gene end was trimmed by 0 bases and the J gene end by 6 bases; junction bases not matched to a gene: 6. The CDR3 has 16 residues.

This chain connects TRBV2 to TRBJ2-5; 9 nucleotides match TRBD2. The CDR3 spans 16 residues. Trimming took 4 bases from V and 5 from J; bases not matched to a gene: 11. CDR1 is SNHLY, CDR2 FYNNEI, per germline. The CDR3 reads CASSAGSGRGGETQYF. CDR3 sequence (DNA): TGTGCCAGCAGTGCTGGTAGCGGGAGAGGGGGGGAGACCCAGTACTTC. The variable domain in full, with the rest retrieved from reference TRBV2 and TRBJ2-5, is EPEVTQTPSHQVTQMGQEVILRCVPISNHLYFYWYRQILGQKVEFLVSFYNNEISEKSEIFDDQFSVERPDGSNFTLKIRSTKLEDSAMYFCASSAGSGRGGETQYFGPGTRLLVL.

This chain links TRBV2 with TRBJ2-1; 16 bases agree with TRBD2. The CDR3 is 18 residues long. CDR1 is SNHLY and CDR2 is FYNNEI in the germline V gene. V gave up 7 bases and J gave up 7 bases; unmatched junction bases: 13. Here the CDR3 DNA reads TGTGCCAGCAACATGGGACTAGCGGGAGGGCGCCCCAAGAATGAGCAGTTCTTC. Protein sequence: CASNMGLAGGRPKNEQFF.

The chain links TRBV7-9 to TRBJ2-5; 11 bases agree with TRBD2. Trimming removed 5 bases from V and 7 bases from J; junction bases left unmatched: 9. Germline CDR1 and CDR2: SEHNR and FQNEAQ (reference sequence). The CDR3 consists of 15 residues. CDR3 region: CASSSGTSGLVTQYF. DNA of the CDR3: TGTGCCAGCAGCAGCGGGACTAGCGGATTAGTGACCCAGTACTTC.

The genes are TRBV5-1 and TRBJ2-5, with TRBD2 identical over 8 bases. The CDR3 totals 14 residues. Germline CDR1 is SGHRS and CDR2 is YFSETQ. V dropped 5 bases and J dropped 4; count of bases not matched to a gene: 7. CDR3 DNA: TGCGCCAGCAGGAACAGACTAGCGCCAGAGACCCAGTACTTC. Its translation is CASRNRLAPETQYF. The full variable domain, with the rest looked up from reference TRBV5-1 and TRBJ2-5, is KAGVTQTPRYLIKTRGQQVTLSCSPISGHRSVSWYQQTPGQGLQFLFEYFSETQRNKGNFPGRFSGRQFSNSRSEMNVSTLELGDSALYLCASRNRLAPETQYFGPGTRLLVL.

This chain uses TRBV6-1 with TRBJ2-5; TRBD1 agrees at 7 bases. The germline V gene has CDR1 MNHNS and CDR2 SASEGT. The CDR3 covers 16 residues. V was clipped by 4 bases and J by 5 bases; unmatched bases: 13. CDR3 nucleotide sequence: TGTGCCAGCAGTGGAGCCCGTGACAGGGTGATGGAGACCCAGTACTTC. Protein sequence: CASSGARDRVMETQYF.

V usage is TRBV9 and J usage is TRBJ2-3; D tentatively fits TRBD1 or TRBD2 (6 bases each). This CDR3 comprises 15 residues. The V end was cut by 0 bases, the J end by 6 bases, with 14 bases between. Germline V gene data show CDR1 as SGDLS and CDR2 as YYNGEE. The DNA of the CDR3 is TGTGCCAGCAGCGTAGTAGCAGGGGCGGGGGATACGCAGTATTTT. It specifies CASSVVAGAGDTQYF. Variable domain in full (rest from reference TRBV9 and TRBJ2-3): DSGVTQTPKHLITATGQRVTLRCSPRSGDLSVYWYQQSLDQGLQFLIQYYNGEERAKGNILERFSAQQFPDLHSELNLSSLELGDSALYFCASSVVAGAGDTQYFGPGTRLTVL.

On this clone itself: The sample carries other DNA sequences with the same CDR3. The chain is built from TRBV28 and TRBJ1-2; 7 positions match TRBD1. J lost 2 bases, V lost 6 bases, and 3 bases had no gene match. The CDR3 is 13 residues long. CDR1 is MDHEN, CDR2 SYDVKM, per germline. The CDR3: CASSQDRNYGYTF. Here the CDR3 DNA reads TGTGCCAGCAGCCAGGACAGGAACTATGGCTACACCTTC.

The CDR3 DNA follows: TGTGCCATCAGTGTTGGGGAGAACACTGAAGCTTTCTTT. Translating it yields CAISVGENTEAFF. The chain couples TRBV10-3 to TRBJ1-1; D not certain. The CDR3 contains 13 residues. V was pared by 4 bases and J by 1 base, with 7 bases between. Germline lookup yields CDR1 ENHRY and CDR2 SYGVKD.

V is TRBV28 and J is TRBJ1-2; 7 bases line up with TRBD1. Per germline, CDR1 MDHEN and CDR2 SYDVKM. With V trimmed by 4 bases and J by 1 base, 9 bases remained unmatched. The CDR3 is 16 residues long. CDR3 DNA: TGTGCCAGCAGTTCATTCGGACAGGATTTTAACTATGGCTACACCTTC. Its translation is CASSSFGQDFNYGYTF.

The chain carries TRBV18 and TRBJ1-2; tentatively, D is TRBD1 (5 bases). This CDR3 is built from 14 residues. Trimming stripped 1 base from V and 8 bases from J, with 14 bases between. Germline V gene data show CDR1 as KGHSH and CDR2 as LQKENI. The CDR3 DNA is TGTGCCAGCTCACCACTGGACACCCTGGGGGGCTACACCTTC. Translation: CASSPLDTLGGYTF.

This chain links TRBV28 with TRBJ1-5, with 9 bases identical to TRBD1. The CDR3 has 13 residues. V dropped 11 bases and J dropped 1; count of bases not matched to a gene: 3. Germline values: CDR1 MDHEN, CDR2 SYDVKM. CDR3 in DNA: TGTGCCGCACAGGGGGCAAGCAATCAGCCCCAGCATTTT. This sequence encodes CAAQGASNQPQHF.

This sequence joins TRBV18 and TRBJ1-2, with TRBD1 matching 9 bases. Germline CDR1 KGHSH, CDR2 LQKENI. The CDR3 runs to 15 residues. V shed 3 bases and J 7 bases; nucleotides not matched to a gene: 9. As DNA, the CDR3 is TGTGCCAGCTCACCCGGACAGGGGAGTGGAGGTGGCTACACCTTC. This sequence encodes CASSPGQGSGGGYTF.

This clone was counted a single time. The chain recombines TRBV2 with TRBJ1-1; D gene uncertain. V lost 5 bases, J lost 1 base, and 8 bases lay in between. The CDR3 has 13 amino acids. Germline CDR1 is SNHLY and CDR2 is FYNNEI. This chain's CDR3 is CASSPLRNTEAFF. Written as DNA, the CDR3 is TGTGCCAGCAGTCCCCTCAGGAACACTGAAGCTTTCTTT.

The gene calls are TRBV10-2 and TRBJ1-3; tentative D call: TRBD1 (6 bases). The length of the CDR3 is 16 residues. Trimming pared 2 bases from V and 0 bases from J, leaving 11 bases between. The germline gives CDR1 WSHSY, CDR2 SAAADI. This chain's CDR3 is CASSEAGQLSGNTIYF. CDR3 DNA: TGCGCCAGCAGTGAGGCCGGACAGCTCTCTGGAAACACCATATATTTT.

The rearrangement uses TRBV5-1 and TRBJ1-3; D is uncertain. The CDR3 totals 15 residues. V was trimmed by 2 bases and J by 0 bases, leaving 9 bases between them. Germline V gene sequence: CDR1 SGHRS, CDR2 YFSETQ. The CDR3 is CASSFGVSSGNTIYF. In nucleotides, the CDR3 is TGCGCCAGCAGCTTCGGGGTCAGCTCTGGAAACACCATATATTTT.

The chain combines TRBV28 with TRBJ2-7; possibly TRBD1 or TRBD2 for D (5 bases each). This CDR3 has 15 residues. Germline CDR1 is MDHEN and CDR2 is SYDVKM. V lost 4 bases to trimming and J lost 7 bases, with 20 bases between them. The CDR3 reads CASSSPGTLSGEQYF. Written as DNA, the CDR3 is TGTGCCAGCAGTTCCCCCGGGACCCTGTCTGGAGAGCAGTACTTC.

The chain uses TRBV5-4 and TRBJ2-6; D is undetermined. CDR3 length: 16 residues. Germline loops: CDR1 SGHNT, CDR2 YYREEE (reference sequence). Trimming pared 0 bases from V and 0 bases from J, leaving 7 bases between. CDR3 sequence (DNA): TGTGCCAGCAGCTTGGGATCCCCCTCTGGGGCCAACGTCCTGACTTTC. Amino acid sequence: CASSLGSPSGANVLTF.